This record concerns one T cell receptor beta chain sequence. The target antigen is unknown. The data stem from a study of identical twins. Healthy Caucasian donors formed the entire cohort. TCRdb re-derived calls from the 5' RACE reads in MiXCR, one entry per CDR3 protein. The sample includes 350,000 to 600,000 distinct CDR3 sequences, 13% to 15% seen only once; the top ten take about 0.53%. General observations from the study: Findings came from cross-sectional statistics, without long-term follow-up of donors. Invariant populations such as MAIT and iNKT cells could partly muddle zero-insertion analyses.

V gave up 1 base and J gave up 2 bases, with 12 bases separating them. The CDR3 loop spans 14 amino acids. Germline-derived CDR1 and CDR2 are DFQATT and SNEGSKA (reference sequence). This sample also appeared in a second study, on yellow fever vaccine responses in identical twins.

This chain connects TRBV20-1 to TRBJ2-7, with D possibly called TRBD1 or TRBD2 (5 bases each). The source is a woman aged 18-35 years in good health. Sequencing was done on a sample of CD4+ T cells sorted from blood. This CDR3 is CSARGWDATYEQYF. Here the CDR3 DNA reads TGCAGTGCTAGAGGCTGGGACGCCACCTACGAGCAGTACTTC.